These T cell receptor beta chains were read from a single sample in a study of blood T cell repertoires in COVID-19. Sequencing used immunoSEQ multiplex PCR; TCRdb keeps in-frame clones, though not all of them. The table records nearly 250,000 clones, almost 85% of them present only once. What was sequenced was peripheral blood. These receptors originate from a woman aged 80 or older with acute or convalescent COVID-19. Each CDR3 is given with its conserved first and last residue. Fields, in order: V gene, clone size, J gene, D gene, CDR3 protein, CDR3 DNA. A D gene is named only where the DNA matches it firmly. Size values are once, few and many counts, or a class for expanded clones, and some rows have none.

TRBV3-1/TRBV3-2	-	TRBJ2-5	-	CASSQELEGAETQYF	TGTGCCAGCAGCCAAGAATTGGAGGGAGCAGAGACCCAGTACTTC
TRBV11-2	-	TRBJ2-3	-	CASSLIGASTDTQYF	TGTGCCAGCAGCCTGATAGGAGCTAGCACAGATACGCAGTATTTT
TRBV7-9	-	TRBJ2-5	TRBD2	CASSPAGAGRPQETQYF	TGTGCCAGCAGCCCAGCGGGGGCAGGGAGGCCCCAAGAGACCCAGTACTTC
TRBV7-8	-	TRBJ1-5	-	CASRRASNQPQHF	TGTGCCAGCAGGCGGGCCTCCAATCAGCCCCAGCATTTT
TRBV5-6	-	TRBJ1-1	-	CASSSGFYTEAFF	TGTGCCAGCAGCTCAGGGTTTTACACTGAAGCTTTCTTT
TRBV6-2/TRBV6-3	-	TRBJ1-5	-	CASSYGRASQPQHF	TGTGCCAGCAGTTACGGCAGGGCTAGTCAGCCCCAGCATTTT
TRBV9	-	TRBJ1-3	TRBD1	CASSLEGTGRNTIYF	TGTGCCAGCAGCCTAGAGGGGACAGGGCGAAACACCATATATTTT
TRBV5-1	-	TRBJ1-1	TRBD1	CASSLPTGATEAFF	TGCGCCAGCAGCTTACCCACAGGGGCCACTGAAGCTTTCTTT
TRBV7-8	-	TRBJ1-5	-	CASSSFDSGRKPQHF	TGTGCCAGCAGCTCTTTCGACTCCGGAAGGAAACCCCAGCATTTT
TRBV4-1	once	TRBJ2-4	-	CASSQEVAGSFKNIQYF	TGCGCCAGCAGCCAAGAGGTGGCCGGGAGCTTCAAAAACATTCAGTACTTC
TRBV7-2	-	TRBJ2-4	-	CASSPQGGGRVGNIQYF	TGTGCCAGCAGCCCGCAAGGGGGGGGTCGAGTGGGAAACATTCAGTACTTC
TRBV27	-	TRBJ2-1	TRBD2	CATQGPGLARRNEQFF	TGTGCCACCCAAGGGCCGGGACTAGCCCGGAGGAATGAGCAGTTCTTC
TRBV3-1/TRBV3-2	-	TRBJ1-5	-	CASSQPGKMENQPQHF	TGTGCCAGCAGCCAACCGGGGAAAATGGAAAATCAGCCCCAGCATTTT
TRBV24-1	-	TRBJ2-1	TRBD2	CATSDFTSGRGNEQFF	TGTGCCACCAGTGATTTTACTAGCGGGAGAGGGAATGAGCAGTTCTTC
TRBV10-3	-	TRBJ2-1	TRBD2	CAISVGAGGPAVNEQFF	TGTGCCATCAGTGTAGGAGCGGGAGGCCCTGCTGTCAATGAGCAGTTCTTC
TRBV5-3	-	TRBJ1-1	-	CARSLRGGTEAFF	TGTGCCAGAAGCTTGCGGGGGGGCACTGAAGCTTTCTTT
TRBV7-2	-	TRBJ1-2	-	CASSFGNSLYNYGYTF	TGTGCCAGCAGCTTCGGTAATTCTCTCTATAACTATGGCTACACCTTC
TRBV30	-	TRBJ1-6	-	CAWSTGSSNSPLHF	TGTGCCTGGAGTACGGGTAGTTCCAATTCACCCCTCCACTTT
TRBV11-1	-	TRBJ2-7	-	CASSSGTVTYEQYF	TGTGCCAGCAGCTCAGGGACTGTCACGTACGAGCAGTACTTC
TRBV7-9	-	TRBJ1-5	-	CASSLHSNQPQHF	TGTGCCAGCAGCTTACATAGCAATCAGCCCCAGCATTTT
TRBV5-1	-	TRBJ1-2	-	CASSLLIQGVGNGYTF	TGCGCCAGCAGCCTACTGATACAAGGGGTTGGCAATGGCTACACCTTC
TRBV7-9	-	TRBJ2-5	-	CASLSTKTLQETQYF	TGTGCCAGCTTATCGACCAAGACTCTTCAAGAGACCCAGTACTTC
TRBV7-3	-	TRBJ2-7	-	CASSLYTGKQYEQYF	TGTGCCAGCAGCTTATATACGGGGAAGCAATACGAGCAGTACTTC
TRBV4-1	-	TRBJ1-1	-	CASTAGQTTYTEAFF	TGCGCCAGCACAGCCGGACAGACGACATACACTGAAGCTTTCTTT
TRBV3-1/TRBV3-2	-	TRBJ1-4	TRBD1	CASSQETGFREKLFF	TGTGCCAGCAGCCAAGAGACAGGGTTCAGGGAAAAACTGTTTTTT
TRBV6-2/TRBV6-3	-	TRBJ2-1	-	CASSSRTGSSYNEQFF	TGTGCCAGCAGCTCGAGGACGGGGAGCTCCTACAATGAGCAGTTCTTC
TRBV7-5	-	TRBJ2-7	-	CVRSIHHRGEYF	TGTGTCAGAAGCATCCATCACAGGGGGGAGTACTTC
TRBV4-2	few	TRBJ1-2	-	CASSQDPFGARGYGYTF	TGTGCCAGCAGCCAAGATCCCTTTGGAGCACGGGGGTATGGCTACACCTTC
TRBV12-5	-	TRBJ2-5	-	CASGQALAGETQYF	TGTGCTAGTGGCCAAGCACTAGCAGGGGAGACCCAGTACTTC
TRBV28	-	TRBJ2-1	-	CASLSGGFNEQFF	TGTGCCAGCTTATCCGGGGGTTTCAATGAGCAGTTCTTC
TRBV7-9	-	TRBJ1-2	-	CASSHGGNPNYGYTF	TGTGCCAGCAGCCACGGGGGGAACCCTAACTATGGCTACACCTTC
TRBV5-6	few	TRBJ1-5	-	CASSLSRAGPQHF	TGTGCCAGCAGCTTGTCCAGGGCCGGGCCCCAGCATTTT
TRBV3-1/TRBV3-2	-	TRBJ2-7	TRBD2	CASSPTLSGPAHEQYF	TGTGCCAGCAGCCCCACCCTTAGCGGGCCAGCCCACGAGCAGTACTTC
TRBV30	-	TRBJ1-1	-	CAWIPGFRGSEAFF	TGTGCCTGGATCCCGGGATTTAGAGGCTCTGAAGCTTTCTTT
TRBV7-6	-	TRBJ2-1	-	CASSLDSGGFGIPFF	TGTGCCAGCAGCTTAGATAGTGGCGGGTTCGGAATTCCGTTCTTC
TRBV4-1	once	TRBJ2-7	TRBD2	CASSAGTSGTDEQYF	TGCGCCAGCAGCGCCGGGACTAGCGGGACCGACGAGCAGTACTTC
TRBV5-4	-	TRBJ2-7	TRBD1	CASSQGQVSYEQYF	TGTGCCAGCAGCCAGGGACAGGTCTCCTACGAGCAGTACTTC
TRBV2	-	TRBJ2-5	TRBD1	CASSASGTGQETQYF	TGTGCCAGCAGTGCTTCCGGGACAGGACAAGAGACCCAGTACTTC
TRBV7-7	once	TRBJ2-5	-	CASSGQGAGLETQYF	TGTGCCAGCAGCGGGCAGGGCGCTGGGTTAGAGACCCAGTACTTC
TRBV7-3	-	TRBJ2-1	-	CASSLSFDGYNEQFF	TGTGCCAGCAGCTTATCTTTTGACGGGTACAATGAGCAGTTCTTC
TRBV6-6	-	TRBJ2-1	TRBD2	CASSGLAGKFF	TGTGCCAGCAGTGGACTAGCGGGAAAGTTCTTC
TRBV7-9	-	TRBJ2-7	TRBD1	CASSLAFSRDRGGYEQYF	TGTGCCAGCAGCCTCGCTTTTTCTCGGGACAGGGGAGGCTACGAGCAGTACTTC
TRBV5-4	once	TRBJ2-7	-	CASSRDVGGGSYEQYF	TGTGCCAGCAGCCGCGATGTGGGCGGAGGATCCTACGAGCAGTACTTC
TRBV25-1	-	TRBJ2-1	TRBD2	CASSSIAGGSYNEQFF	TGTGCCAGCAGTAGCATAGCGGGGGGATCCTACAATGAGCAGTTCTTC
TRBV3-1/TRBV3-2	-	TRBJ1-1	TRBD1	CASSQGGIQGSREAFF	TGTGCCAGCAGCCAAGGGGGGATACAGGGGTCGCGTGAAGCTTTCTTT
TRBV9	-	TRBJ2-5	TRBD2	CASSVGSSGTRETQYF	TGTGCCAGCAGCGTAGGAAGTAGCGGGACGCGTGAGACCCAGTACTTC
TRBV7-2	-	TRBJ2-5	-	CASSLRGTQYF	TGTGCCAGCAGCCTTAGAGGGACCCAGTACTTC
TRBV20-1	few	TRBJ2-1	-	CSASFRGARRGNEQFF	TGCAGTGCTAGTTTTCGGGGGGCTAGGAGGGGCAATGAGCAGTTCTTC
TRBV7-8	-	TRBJ2-1	TRBD2	CASSRDSGPSSYNEQFF	TGTGCCAGCAGCCGTGATAGCGGGCCGAGCTCCTACAATGAGCAGTTCTTC
TRBV7-9	-	TRBJ1-1	TRBD1	CASSADRGGEAFF	TGTGCCAGCAGCGCAGACAGGGGGGGAGAAGCTTTCTTT